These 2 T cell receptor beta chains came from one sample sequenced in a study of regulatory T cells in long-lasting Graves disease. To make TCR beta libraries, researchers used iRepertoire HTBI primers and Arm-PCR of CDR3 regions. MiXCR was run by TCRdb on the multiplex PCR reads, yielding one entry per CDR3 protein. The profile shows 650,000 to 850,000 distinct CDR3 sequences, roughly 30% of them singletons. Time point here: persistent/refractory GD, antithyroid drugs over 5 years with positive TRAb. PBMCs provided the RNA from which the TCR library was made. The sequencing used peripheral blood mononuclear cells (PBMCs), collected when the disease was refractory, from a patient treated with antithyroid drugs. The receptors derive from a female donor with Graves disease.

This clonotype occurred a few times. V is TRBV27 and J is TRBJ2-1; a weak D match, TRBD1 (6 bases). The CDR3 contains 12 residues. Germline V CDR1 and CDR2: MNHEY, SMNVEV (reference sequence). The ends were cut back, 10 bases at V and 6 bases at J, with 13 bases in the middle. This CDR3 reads CAIGRGGNEQFF. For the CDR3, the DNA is TGTGCCATCGGAAGAGGGGGCAATGAGCAGTTCTTC.

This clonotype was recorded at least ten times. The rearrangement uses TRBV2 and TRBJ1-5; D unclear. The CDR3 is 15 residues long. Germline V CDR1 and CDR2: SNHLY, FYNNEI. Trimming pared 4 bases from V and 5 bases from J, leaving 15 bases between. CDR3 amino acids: CASSGTRTRDQPQHF. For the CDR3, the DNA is TGTGCCAGCAGTGGGACGCGGACGAGGGATCAGCCCCAGCATTTT.